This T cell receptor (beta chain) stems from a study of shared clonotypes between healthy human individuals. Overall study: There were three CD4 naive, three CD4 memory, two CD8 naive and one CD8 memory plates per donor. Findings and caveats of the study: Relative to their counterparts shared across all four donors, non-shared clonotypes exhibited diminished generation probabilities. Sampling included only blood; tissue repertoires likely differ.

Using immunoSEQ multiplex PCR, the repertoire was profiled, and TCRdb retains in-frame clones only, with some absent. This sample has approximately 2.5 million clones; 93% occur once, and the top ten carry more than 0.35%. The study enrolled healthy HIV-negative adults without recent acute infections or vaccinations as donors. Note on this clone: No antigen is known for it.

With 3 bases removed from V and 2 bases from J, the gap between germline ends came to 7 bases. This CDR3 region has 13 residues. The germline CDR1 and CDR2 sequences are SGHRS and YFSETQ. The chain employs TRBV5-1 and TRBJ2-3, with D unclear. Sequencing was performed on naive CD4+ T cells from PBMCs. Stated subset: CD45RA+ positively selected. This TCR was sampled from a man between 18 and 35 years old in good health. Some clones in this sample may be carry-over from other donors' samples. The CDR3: CASSSSPTDTQYF. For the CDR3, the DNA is TGCGCCAGCAGCTCGTCGCCCACAGATACGCAGTATTTT.